These 21 T cell receptor beta chains originate from one sample sequenced in a study of Ad26.COV2.S vaccination and SARS-CoV-2 variants. Treatment described: roughly 20 received Ad26.COV2.S at low or high dose, single or two shots; 5 received placebo; per-sample allocation not given. Samples analyzed were those drawn on day 63 after the first vaccine or placebo injection. This table comes from immunoSEQ multiplex PCR, and its TCRdb copy is limited to in-frame clones, with some not included. The sample holds about 440,000 clones, 70% to 90% seen once. Specimen: peripheral blood, collected in a trial of Ad26.COV2.S vaccine versus placebo. The receptors come from a person between 18 and 59 years old who received the Ad26.COV2.S COVID-19 vaccine or a placebo.

CDR3 protein: CSVVEGNNQPQHF. The CDR3 nucleotides read TGCAGCGTTGTTGAAGGGAACAATCAGCCCCAGCATTTT. The chain combines TRBV29-1 with TRBJ1-5; D gene uncertain. This CDR3 spans 13 amino acids. The ends were cut back, 4 bases at V and 3 bases at J, with 10 bases in the middle. Germline lookup yields CDR1 SQVTM and CDR2 ANQGSEA.

V and J are TRBV28 and TRBJ1-3, with D unresolved. Trimming stripped 5 bases from V and 0 bases from J, with 14 bases between. Germline loops: CDR1 MDHEN, CDR2 SYDVKM. This CDR3 is 16 amino acids long. The CDR3: CASSPRPRSSGNTIYF. The CDR3 bases are TGTGCCAGCAGTCCGCGTCCCAGGAGCTCTGGAAACACCATATATTTT.

The chain employs TRBV9 and TRBJ1-4, with no clear D. Germline V lookup: CDR1 SGDLS, CDR2 YYNGEE. V dropped 0 bases and J dropped 8 bases, with 8 bases sitting between them. This CDR3 is built from 13 residues. CDR3 sequence (DNA): TGTGCCAGCAGCGTAGACCTGGGGGAAAAACTGTTTTTT. Translation: CASSVDLGEKLFF.

The chain combines TRBV6-6 with TRBJ2-7; 15 nucleotides line up with TRBD2. V dropped 5 bases and J dropped 6; count of bases not matched to a gene: 2. CDR1 is MNHNY and CDR2 is SVGAGI in the germline V gene (reference sequence). CDR3 size: 14 residues. The CDR3 protein is CASSMGLAGGEQYF. CDR3 nucleotide sequence: TGTGCCAGCAGTATGGGACTAGCGGGAGGCGAGCAGTACTTC.

There are a few counts of this clone. This chain connects TRBV14 to TRBJ1-2, with D possibly TRBD1 on 5 matching bases. Trimming cost V 1 base and J 0 bases, with 15 bases left between them. Germline V gene sequence: CDR1 SGHDN, CDR2 FVKESK. CDR3 length: 17 residues. The CDR3 region is CASSQGIGGGPNYGYTF. The CDR3 nucleotides read TGTGCCAGCAGCCAAGGTATCGGGGGGGGTCCTAACTATGGCTACACCTTC.

The rearrangement uses TRBV30 and TRBJ2-7; D not resolved. CDR3 size: 11 residues. V was clipped by 2 bases and J by 5 bases, with 7 bases between them. Germline V gene data show CDR1 as GTSNPN and CDR2 as SVGIG (reference sequence). DNA of the CDR3: TGTGCCTGGAGTACCTTCGACGAGCAGTACTTC. Translating it yields CAWSTFDEQYF.

This clone was counted a few times. V gene TRBV28 combines with J gene TRBJ1-5, with a weak D call TRBD1 (6 bases). V was shortened by 8 bases and J by 7 bases, with 12 bases between the two germline ends. This CDR3 is 12 amino acids long. Germline CDR1 is MDHEN and CDR2 is SYDVKM. CDR3 in amino acids: CASDQGSQPQHF. CDR3 bases: TGTGCCAGCGACCAGGGGAGCCAGCCCCAGCATTTT. The full variable domain, in which reference TRBV28 and TRBJ1-5 provide the parts outside the CDR3, is DVKVTQSSRYLVKRTGEKVFLECVQDMDHENMFWYRQDPGLGLRLIYFSYDVKMKEKGDIPEGYSVSREKKERFSLILESASTNQTSMYLCASDQGSQPQHFGDGTRLSIL.

The J gene is TRBJ2-7, the V gene TRBV11-2; D is uncertain. The germline V gene encodes CDR1 SGHAT and CDR2 FQNNGV. The CDR3 is made up of 15 amino acids. V lost 5 bases to trimming and J lost 2 bases, with 16 bases between them. The CDR3 is CASSRTADSTYEQYF. The CDR3 DNA follows: TGTGCCAGCAGCCGAACTGCCGACTCGACCTACGAGCAGTACTTC.

The V call is TRBV18, the J call TRBJ2-5; D is undetermined. CDR3 length: 15 amino acids. Per germline, CDR1 KGHSH and CDR2 LQKENI. V lost 2 bases to trimming and J lost 4 bases, with 14 bases between them. CDR3 protein: CASSPMAQWGETQYF. Here the CDR3 DNA reads TGTGCCAGCTCACCAATGGCTCAATGGGGAGAGACCCAGTACTTC.

This CDR3 reads CASSLYGRQGSSGNTIYF. The CDR3 bases are TGTGCCAGCAGTTTATACGGGAGGCAGGGATCCTCAGGAAACACCATATATTTT. This chain uses TRBV28 with TRBJ1-3, with a weak D call TRBD1 (5 bases). Per the germline V gene, CDR1 is MDHEN and CDR2 is SYDVKM. This CDR3 comprises 18 residues. V lost 1 base to trimming and J lost 4 bases, with 20 bases between them. Supplemented by reference TRBV28 and TRBJ1-3, the full variable domain reads DVKVTQSSRYLVKRTGEKVFLECVQDMDHENMFWYRQDPGLGLRLIYFSYDVKMKEKGDIPEGYSVSREKKERFSLILESASTNQTSMYLCASSLYGRQGSSGNTIYFGEGSWLTVV.

This chain links TRBV24-1 with TRBJ1-3; D not resolved. The CDR3 spans 11 residues. V shed 6 bases and J shed 7 bases, with 6 bases lying between them. Germline CDR1 KGHDR, CDR2 SFDVKD. The CDR3 sequence: CATSKSNTIYF. In DNA form, the CDR3 reads TGTGCCACCAGTAAATCGAACACCATATATTTT.

This chain connects TRBV19 to TRBJ2-2; D may match TRBD1 or TRBD2 (5 bases each). This CDR3 has 19 amino acids. Trimming left V 3 bases short and J 1 base short, with 21 bases between. Germline V gene sequence: CDR1 LNHDA, CDR2 SQIVND (reference sequence). The CDR3 region has the DNA TGTGCCAGTAGTATGGGGGTAGGAGTTTGGGAGTGGAACACCGGGGAGCTGTTTTTT. This encodes CASSMGVGVWEWNTGELFF.

This chain connects TRBV30 to TRBJ2-7; no reliable D call. The CDR3 is 12 residues long. Trimming removed 5 bases from V and 9 bases from J, with 17 bases in between. CDR1 and CDR2 (germline): GTSNPN, SVGIG (reference sequence). The CDR3 region is CAWQHAGSGQYF. The DNA for the CDR3 is TGTGCCTGGCAACACGCTGGGTCCGGGCAGTACTTC.

This chain uses TRBV18 with TRBJ2-2; TRBD2 matches 8 bases. The V gene's germline CDR1 is KGHSH and CDR2 LQKENI. V gave up 2 bases and J gave up 4 bases; unmatched junction bases: 9. CDR3 size: 17 residues. The CDR3: CASSPTWRAGVTGELFF. The CDR3, as DNA: TGTGCCAGCTCACCAACATGGAGAGCGGGAGTCACCGGGGAGCTGTTTTTT.

The CDR3, as DNA: TGTGCCAGTAGTATAGCCCTTTGGAGCGGGAGTCTTTCGGGGGTAGCCAAAAACATTCAGTACTTC. Its protein is CASSIALWSGSLSGVAKNIQYF. J is TRBJ2-4 and V is TRBV19, with 8 bases that match TRBD2. The CDR3 has 22 residues. V dropped 1 base and J dropped 0; count of bases not matched to a gene: 20. Germline assignment: CDR1 LNHDA and CDR2 SQIVND (reference sequence).

In this sample, this clone turned up once. The chain combines TRBV11-2 with TRBJ2-1; 10 bases are shared with TRBD2. CDR1 is SGHAT and CDR2 is FQNNGV in the germline V gene. CDR3 length: 16 residues. V dropped 4 bases and J dropped 7; count of bases not matched to a gene: 10. The CDR3 DNA is TGTGCCAGCAGCTCCCCCCTAGCGGGGGCGCGGAATGAGCAGTTCTTC. Translated, it gives CASSSPLAGARNEQFF. The full variable domain, its missing parts supplied by reference TRBV11-2 and TRBJ2-1, is EAGVAQSPRYKIIEKRQSVAFWCNPISGHATLYWYQQILGQGPKLLIQFQNNGVVDDSQLPKDRFSAERLKGVDSTLKIQPAKLEDSAVYLCASSSPLAGARNEQFFGPGTRLTVL.

The chain uses TRBV28 and TRBJ2-5; D might be TRBD1 or TRBD2, each matching 6 bases. Germline V lookup: CDR1 MDHEN, CDR2 SYDVKM. Deletions cut 4 bases from V and 9 bases from J, with 27 bases between. This CDR3 spans 17 amino acids. The DNA for the CDR3 is TGTGCCAGCAGTTATCGGGGGCCGGGATTAAGCGGCGGGGCCCAGTACTTC. It specifies CASSYRGPGLSGGAQYF. Supplemented by reference TRBV28 and TRBJ2-5, the full variable domain reads DVKVTQSSRYLVKRTGEKVFLECVQDMDHENMFWYRQDPGLGLRLIYFSYDVKMKEKGDIPEGYSVSREKKERFSLILESASTNQTSMYLCASSYRGPGLSGGAQYFGPGTRLLVL.

The V and J genes are TRBV3-1 (or the pseudogene TRBV3-2) and TRBJ2-2, with D perhaps TRBD1 or TRBD2 (6 bases each). The CDR3 length is 14 residues. CDR1 is LGHDT and CDR2 is YNNKEL in the germline V gene (reference sequence). Trimming took off 5 bases at V and 8 bases at J, with 15 bases between the two ends. CDR3 in amino acids: CASSTGAAGGELFF. The CDR3 DNA reads TGTGCCAGCAGCACGGGGGCCGCCGGAGGGGAGCTGTTTTTT.

A few counts support this clone. The chain's CDR3 is CASSQTGTSGNTIYF. CDR3 nucleotide sequence: TGTGCCAGCAGCCAAACAGGGACATCTGGAAACACCATATATTTT. The gene calls are TRBV7-9 and TRBJ1-3, with TRBD1 as a possible D gene (6 bases). The CDR3 extends over 15 amino acids. In germline, CDR1 is SEHNR, CDR2 FQNEAQ (reference sequence). Trimming stripped 5 bases from V and 1 base from J, with 12 bases between. Complete variable domain (other parts from reference TRBV7-9 and TRBJ1-3): DTGVSQNPRHKITKRGQNVTFRCDPISEHNRLYWYRQTLGQGPEFLTYFQNEAQLEKSRLLSDRFSAERPKGSFSTLEIQRTEQGDSAMYLCASSQTGTSGNTIYFGEGSWLTVV.

This clone was recorded only once. The chain combines TRBV28 with TRBJ2-7; D gene uncertain. Germline V gene data show CDR1 as MDHEN and CDR2 as SYDVKM. V gave up 6 bases and J gave up 2 bases, with 11 bases separating them. The CDR3 extends over 13 amino acids. The CDR3 loop is CASSPDPTYEQYF. The CDR3 DNA reads as TGTGCCAGCAGCCCAGACCCGACCTACGAGCAGTACTTC.

V usage is TRBV5-8 and J usage is TRBJ2-7; D gene uncertain. CDR3 length: 14 amino acids. V was shortened by 0 bases and J by 2 bases, with 9 bases between the two germline ends. The germline CDR1 and CDR2 sequences are SGHTS and YDEGEE. The CDR3 DNA sequence: TGTGCCAGCAGCTTGGACCTTGGCACCTACGAGCAGTACTTC. This translates into CASSLDLGTYEQYF.